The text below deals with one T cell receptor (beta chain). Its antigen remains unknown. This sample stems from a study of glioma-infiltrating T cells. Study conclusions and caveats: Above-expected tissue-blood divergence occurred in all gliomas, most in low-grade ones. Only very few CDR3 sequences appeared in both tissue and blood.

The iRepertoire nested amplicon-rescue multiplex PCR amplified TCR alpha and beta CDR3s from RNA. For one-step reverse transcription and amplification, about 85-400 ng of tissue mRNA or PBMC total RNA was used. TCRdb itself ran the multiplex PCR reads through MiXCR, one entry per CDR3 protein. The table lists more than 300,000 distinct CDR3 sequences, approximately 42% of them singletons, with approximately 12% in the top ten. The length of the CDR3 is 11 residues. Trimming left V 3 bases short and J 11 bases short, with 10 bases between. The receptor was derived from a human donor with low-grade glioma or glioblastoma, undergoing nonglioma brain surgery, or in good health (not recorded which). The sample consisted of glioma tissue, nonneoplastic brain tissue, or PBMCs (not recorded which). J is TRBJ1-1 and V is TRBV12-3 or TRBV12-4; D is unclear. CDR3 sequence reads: CASSFSLGAFF. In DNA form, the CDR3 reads TGTGCCAGCAGTTTCTCCCTGGGGGCTTTCTTT.